A selection of T cell receptor beta chains follows, all from one sample in a study of T cells in Graves' hyperthyroidism and ophthalmopathy. In TCRdb, the multiplex PCR reads were re-called with MiXCR into one record per CDR3 protein. The sample includes about 150,000 distinct CDR3 sequences, over 20% of them seen just once. The sequenced sample consisted of blood. The receptors stem from a woman aged 50 to 60 with Graves' hyperthyroidism that later progressed to Graves' ophthalmopathy. Each CDR3 is given with its conserved first and last residue. Each record gives: V gene, clone size, J gene, D gene, CDR3 DNA, CDR3 protein. The D gene is left open where the match is weak. Not all rows give a size; the values are once, few, many and, for expanded clones, a class.

>TRBV28|many|TRBJ1-4|-
TGTGCCAGCAGTTCAGGGACGGACGGTACAACTAATGAAAAACTGTTTTTT
CASSSGTDGTTNEKLFF
>TRBV6-1|many|TRBJ2-5|-
TGTGCCAGCAGTCCCCCTTTAGGGTTGGGAGAGACCCAGTACTTC
CASSPPLGLGETQYF
>TRBV3-1|many|TRBJ2-1|-
TGTGCCAGCAGCCAAGATTTAATGTCGTTGGGGAACAATGAGCAGTTCTTC
CASSQDLMSLGNNEQFF
>TRBV5-5|many|TRBJ2-7|-
TGTGCCAGCAGCTTGGTTCGTCAGCCTACCTACGAGCAGTACTTC
CASSLVRQPTYEQYF
>TRBV5-1|few|TRBJ2-7|-
TGCGCCAGCTGGGGGTCCTACGAGCAGTACTTC
CASWGSYEQYF
>TRBV11-2|-|TRBJ2-1|-
TGTGCCAGCAACTCAGTGAACAATGAGCAGTTCTTC
CASNSVNNEQFF
>TRBV20-1|many|TRBJ2-7|-
TGCAGTGCTAGAGACCCCCTAGGTAGAGTTTACGAGCAGTACTTC
CSARDPLGRVYEQYF
>TRBV12-3/TRBV12-4|once|TRBJ1-1|TRBD1
TGTGCCAGCAGGGGTGGTGGGGACAGGTTGGCTTTCTTT
CASRGGGDRLAFF
>TRBV2|many|TRBJ2-7|-
TGTGCCAGCATGCAGGGGTTTTTGCGTGAGCAGTACTTC
CASMQGFLREQYF
>TRBV5-1|many|TRBJ2-1|TRBD2
TGCGCCAGCAGCTTGGATTCGGGGGGGGGCTACAATGAGCAGTTCTTC
CASSLDSGGGYNEQFF
>TRBV7-8|many|TRBJ2-3|TRBD2
TGTGCCAGCAGCTTTAGCGGGAGGAAGGACACAGATACGCAGTATTTT
CASSFSGRKDTDTQYF
>TRBV6-5|many|TRBJ1-5|TRBD1
TGTGCCAGCAGTTACCGACAGGGCGGCAATCAGCCCCAGCATTTT
CASSYRQGGNQPQHF
>TRBV6-1|few|TRBJ1-2|TRBD1
TGTGCCAGCAGGTTTAGACAGGGGGCTGCTGGCTACACCTTC
CASRFRQGAAGYTF
>TRBV10-3|-|TRBJ1-1|TRBD1
TGTGCCATCAACAGGGGTTGGGGCACTGAAGCTTTCTTT
CAINRGWGTEAFF
>TRBV18|few|TRBJ2-7|-
TGTGCCAGCTCACCGCGACAGGCCCTAACCGACGAGCAGTACTTC
CASSPRQALTDEQYF
>TRBV3-1|once|TRBJ2-1|-
TGTGCCAGCAGCCAAGCGGGAGTGGAGTACAAGCCTGAGCAGTTCTTC
CASSQAGVEYKPEQFF
>TRBV5-1|few|TRBJ1-2|-
TGCGCCAGCAGCAAGGACAGCGTTAACTATGGCTACACCTTC
CASSKDSVNYGYTF
>TRBV18|many|TRBJ1-2|-
TGTGCCAGCTCACCACCCCCAGCCTTTGGCTATGGCTACACCTTC
CASSPPPAFGYGYTF
>TRBV28|many|TRBJ2-1|TRBD2
TGTGCCAGCAGTTTATGGGGCCGGGCTAGCGGTGACAATGAGCAGTTCTTC
CASSLWGRASGDNEQFF
>TRBV3-1|many|TRBJ2-3|-
TGTGCCAGCAGCCAGTTGGAGACAGCCTTCACAGATACGCAGTATTTT
CASSQLETAFTDTQYF
>TRBV7-9|few|TRBJ2-7|TRBD1
TGTGCCAGCAGCTCCCCCGGGACAGGGGGAAACGAGCAGTACTTC
CASSSPGTGGNEQYF
>TRBV27|-|TRBJ1-4|-
TGTGCCAGCAGCCGACGGAAGTCGTTTAATGAAAAACTGTTTTTT
CASSRRKSFNEKLFF
>TRBV13|many|TRBJ2-3|TRBD2
TGTGCCAGCAGCTTAGCTAGCGGGAGCCCAGATACGCAGTATTTT
CASSLASGSPDTQYF
>TRBV20-1|few|TRBJ1-2|-
TGCAGTGCTAATGCAGTGCGCGGGCGGTATGGCTACACCTTC
CSANAVRGRYGYTF
>TRBV6-1|many|TRBJ2-7|-
TGTGCCAGCAGTGAAGCGGAGGTCGACGAGCAGTACTTC
CASSEAEVDEQYF
>TRBV28|many|TRBJ1-2|TRBD1
TGTGCCAGCAGTCCCGGACAGGGGGCCTATGGCTACACCTTC
CASSPGQGAYGYTF
>TRBV6-6|few|TRBJ2-7|TRBD1
TGTGCCAGCAGTTACCGGGGACAGACCTACGAGCAGTACTTC
CASSYRGQTYEQYF
>TRBV27|few|TRBJ2-2|-
TGTGCCAGCAGTTTAATCGAGGGACGAGGCACCGGGGAGCTGTTTTTT
CASSLIEGRGTGELFF
>TRBV7-8|-|TRBJ1-1|-
TGTGCCAGCAGCTTAATCGTCCGTACCACTGAAGCTTTCTTT
CASSLIVRTTEAFF
>TRBV7-9|few|TRBJ2-2|-
TGTGCCAGCAGCTTAGCCGTCGGGGAGCTGTTTTTT
CASSLAVGELFF
>TRBV27|-|TRBJ2-3|TRBD2
TGTGCCAGCAGTCCACCCGCTAGCGGGAGGGGTACGCAGTATTTT
CASSPPASGRGTQYF
>TRBV6-1|-|TRBJ1-2|-
TGTGCCAGCAGCCGCAAGCCCAGCTACACCTTC
CASSRKPSYTF
>TRBV20-1|many|TRBJ2-7|TRBD2
TGCAGTGCGCCGAGGGCTAGCGGGAGCCACGAGCAGTACTTC
CSAPRASGSHEQYF
>TRBV20-1|few|TRBJ2-6|TRBD2
TGCAGTGCTACACGGGGACTAGCGGGCGGGCCCTCTGGGGCCAACGTCCTGACTTTC
CSATRGLAGGPSGANVLTF